Listed below are T cell receptor beta chains from one sample, sequenced in a study of blood T cells in healthy people across ages. MiXCR, applied by TCRdb to the 5' RACE reads, yields one record per CDR3 protein. The sample holds around 650,000 distinct CDR3 sequences, around 38% seen once. Sequencing input: blood. These TCRs come from a man older than 75 in good health. The CDR3 runs from the conserved cysteine through the conserved F or W. Fields, in order: D gene, J gene, V gene, clone size, CDR3 DNA, CDR3 protein. The D gene is left open where the match is weak. Rows may omit the clone size; those that give it use once, few, many or a size class.

TRBD2 TRBJ2-1 TRBV20-1 . TGCAGTGTCCGGGAGGGTCAAGGAGAGAACAATGAGCAGTTCTTC CSVREGQGENNEQFF
TRBD2 TRBJ2-2 TRBV5-1 . TGCGCCAGCAGCTTTGCGGGAGGGGACACCGGGGAGCTGTTTTTT CASSFAGGDTGELFF
. TRBJ2-7 TRBV12-5 few TGTGCTAGTGGTTTGGGACGTCTCTACGAGCAGTACTTC CASGLGRLYEQYF
. TRBJ1-1 TRBV12-3/TRBV12-4 few TGTGCCAGCAGTCCTCCGAAAGGGAGGGGTAACACTGAAGCTTTCTTT CASSPPKGRGNTEAFF
. TRBJ2-1 TRBV20-1 . TGCAGTGCTAATCGGGGAGGATACAATGAGCAGTTCTTC CSANRGGYNEQFF
. TRBJ2-7 TRBV4-2 many TGTGCCAGCAGCCAAGGCGTTAGGGCCTACGAGCAGTACTTC CASSQGVRAYEQYF
TRBD1 TRBJ2-2 TRBV20-1 few TGCAGTGCTAGGACAGGGGCCCAAAACACCGGGGAGCTGTTTTTT CSARTGAQNTGELFF
. TRBJ1-1 TRBV29-1 . TGCAGCGTTGGAAGCAGGACAAGGGTCATCAGGAACACTGAAGCTTTCTTT CSVGSRTRVIRNTEAFF
. TRBJ2-5 TRBV7-9 . TGTGCCAGCAGCTTAGCGTCACTCTTGGGGGAGACCCAGTACTTC CASSLASLLGETQYF
TRBD2 TRBJ2-2 TRBV10-2 . TGCGCCAGCAGGACTAGCGGGGGTGGGACCGGGGAGCTGTTTTTT CASRTSGGGTGELFF
. TRBJ2-6 TRBV9 once TGTGCCAGCAGCGTCACCGGGACCCAACACGGCGGGCCCCTCGGCTCTGGGGCCAACGTCCTGACTTTC CASSVTGTQHGGPLGSGANVLTF
TRBD1 TRBJ2-6 TRBV14 . TGTGCCAGCAGCCAAGAAGTCTTGGGGACAGGGGGATCCTCTGGGGCCAACGTCCTGACTTTC CASSQEVLGTGGSSGANVLTF
. TRBJ1-5 TRBV21-1 . TGTGCCAGCAGCCACAGGTTTTATCAGCCCCAGCATTTT CASSHRFYQPQHF
TRBD2 TRBJ2-3 TRBV12-3/TRBV12-4 . TGTGCCAGCAGCTGGAGCGGGGCGACACTCACAGATACGCAGTATTTT CASSWSGATLTDTQYF
. TRBJ1-2 TRBV7-2 . TGTGCCAGCAGCTTCCGGCCGGGACCCATCGACAATGGCTACACCTTC CASSFRPGPIDNGYTF
TRBD2 TRBJ2-1 TRBV7-3 few TGTGCCAGCAGCTTACAGGGAGGGGAGCTTGACAATGAGCAGTTCTTC CASSLQGGELDNEQFF
. TRBJ2-3 TRBV11-2 . TGTGCCAGCAGCTCCGGGCGGGGCTCACGCACAGATACGCAGTATTTT CASSSGRGSRTDTQYF
. TRBJ2-5 TRBV14 . TGTGCCAGCAGCCGCCTCGAGGGTGGCGAGACCCAGTACTTC CASSRLEGGETQYF
. TRBJ2-7 TRBV10-1 . TGCGCCAGCAGTGAACGGGATCCCAGGGGGCAGTACTTC CASSERDPRGQYF
TRBD2 TRBJ2-1 TRBV20-1 few TGCAGTGCTAGAGCTATTGGGACTAGCTCCTACAATGAGCAGTTCTTC CSARAIGTSSYNEQFF
. TRBJ2-3 TRBV6-1 few TGTGCCAGCAGTCTATCTAGCGCAGGGACAGATACGCAGTATTTT CASSLSSAGTDTQYF
TRBD2 TRBJ2-3 TRBV4-2 few TGTGCCAGCAGCCAAGGCGGTCGGGAGGGAGGGACAGATACGCAGTATTTT CASSQGGREGGTDTQYF
. TRBJ2-1 TRBV6-1 . TGTGCCAGCATAGGAGCCCTCTCCTACAATGAGCAGTTCTTC CASIGALSYNEQFF
TRBD2 TRBJ2-3 TRBV24-1 . TGTGCCACCGAGACTAGCGGGAGCACAGATACGCAGTATTTT CATETSGSTDTQYF
. TRBJ2-2 TRBV5-6 . TGTGCCAGCAGCCTCGGAGGGCCGCACACCGGGGAGCTGTTTTTT CASSLGGPHTGELFF
TRBD2 TRBJ2-1 TRBV11-3 . TGTGCCAGCAGCTTTGGGACTAGCGGACGGCAGGGTGAGCAGTTCTTC CASSFGTSGRQGEQFF
. TRBJ2-7 TRBV3-1 few TGTGCCAGCGGGCTAGCCATGGACGAGCAGTACTTC CASGLAMDEQYF
. TRBJ2-1 TRBV2 . TGTGCCAGCAGTGAAAGTCTTTATCAGCAGTTCTTC CASSESLYQQFF
TRBD2 TRBJ2-1 TRBV5-1 . TGCGCCAGCAGCTTACGTGTTAGCGGGAGGGATGAGTTCTTC CASSLRVSGRDEFF
TRBD2 TRBJ2-7 TRBV3-1 . TGTGCCAGCAGCCAAGATCTTGGCGGGAGCTCCTACGAGCAGTACTTC CASSQDLGGSSYEQYF